This paragraph covers one T cell receptor (beta chain) sequence. The data derive from a study of blood T cell repertoires in COVID-19. Looking at the study overall: The samples span acute and convalescent COVID-19 from the United States, Italy and Spain. In each case, the material was cDNA or gDNA derived from T cells, B-cell-depleted T cells, or PBMCs.

V lost 1 base and J 9 bases, leaving 7 bases between the germline ends. The CDR3 has 12 amino acids. The germline V gene has CDR1 SEHNR and CDR2 FQNEAQ (reference sequence). The Seattle patients joined while their infection was active and were tracked longitudinally afterward. Profiling relied on immunoSEQ multiplex PCR, and the TCRdb table lists in-frame clones only, not all of them. The sample has around 260,000 clones, more than 75% seen once. The material sequenced was peripheral blood. The clonotype was recovered from a woman in her sixties or seventies with COVID-19, enrolled during active disease. The chain is built from TRBV7-9 and TRBJ2-1; D remains unclear. The CDR3 bases are TGTGCCAGCAGCTTAGTTAGTGGTGAGCAGTTCTTC. Translating gives CASSLVSGEQFF.